This T cell receptor (beta chain) was sequenced in a study of blood T cell repertoires in COVID-19. Across the whole study: The samples span acute and convalescent COVID-19 from the United States, Italy and Spain. From T cells, B-cell-depleted T cells, or PBMCs came the material, which was cDNA or gDNA.

Per the authors' pipeline: The assay estimated nucleated cells by amplifying reference gene primers. Using immunoSEQ multiplex PCR, the repertoire was profiled, and TCRdb retains in-frame clones only, with some absent. The V and J calls and the clone size are those of that table, but D and trimming were determined from the DNA. The table lists about 250,000 clones, about 82% of them singletons. V lost 4 bases and J 1 base, leaving 13 bases between the germline ends. The CDR3 has 15 amino acids. Germline V gene sequence: CDR1 SGDLS, CDR2 YYNGEE. The origin of this receptor is a woman in her fifties or sixties with active or convalescent COVID-19. The sequenced material came from peripheral blood. This chain joins TRBV9 and TRBJ2-3; TRBD2 might be the D (5 bases). CDR3 residues: CASSSADPRTDTQYF. The CDR3 DNA is TGTGCCAGCAGCTCAGCGGATCCTCGCACAGATACGCAGTATTTT.